Presented here are 32 T cell receptor beta chains from one specimen sequenced in a study of cytotoxic CD8 clonotypes in ibrutinib-treated CLL. The repertoire was sequenced with immunoSEQ multiplex PCR; TCRdb's copy has only in-frame clones and lacks some. The table lists 200,000 or so clones, over 65% of them singletons. Sequencing was performed on PBMCs, taken after 12 months of ibrutinib treatment. The receptor source for this set is a human donor with chronic lymphocytic leukemia.

The chain couples TRBV6-6 to TRBJ2-2, with a weak D call TRBD1 (6 bases). Trimming shortened V by 6 bases and J by 9 bases, and 17 bases separated the two germline ends. The CDR3 has 14 residues. Germline lookup yields CDR1 MNHNY and CDR2 SVGAGI (reference sequence). CDR3 in DNA: TGTGCCAGCAGCCAGCACAGGGACGGGTGGGAGCTGTTTTTT. Translating gives CASSQHRDGWELFF.

This sequence joins TRBV30 and TRBJ1-1; possible D gene TRBD1, 5 bases. The germline V gene encodes CDR1 GTSNPN and CDR2 SVGIG (reference sequence). CDR3 length equals 14 residues. The germline V and J ends were trimmed by 3 bases and 0 bases, with 11 bases remaining between them. Written as DNA, the CDR3 is TGTGCCTGGAGGGGGCAGGGACTGAACACTGAAGCTTTCTTT. This sequence encodes CAWRGQGLNTEAFF.

The V gene is TRBV18, the J gene TRBJ2-1, with no clear D. The CDR3 runs 13 residues. With 2 bases removed from V and 4 bases from J, the gap between germline ends came to 6 bases. The germline CDR1 and CDR2 sequences are KGHSH and LQKENI. The CDR3 region is CASSPMNYNEQFF. The CDR3 bases are TGTGCCAGCTCACCAATGAATTACAATGAGCAGTTCTTC.

This rearrangement joins TRBV18 to TRBJ2-1, with 7 bases fitting TRBD1. Losses at the gene ends were 3 bases for V and 5 bases for J; bases not matched to a gene: 10. This CDR3 region has 16 residues. Per the germline V gene, CDR1 is KGHSH and CDR2 is LQKENI. The CDR3 region is CASSPRPGQKNNEQFF. The CDR3 DNA is TGTGCCAGCTCACCCCGGCCGGGACAGAAGAACAATGAGCAGTTCTTC.

This clone was seen only once. Written as DNA, the CDR3 is TGCAGCGTCCAGGGGAACACAGATACGCAGTATTTT. Residues: CSVQGNTDTQYF. V and J are TRBV29-1 and TRBJ2-3; perhaps TRBD1 as D (6 bases). Trimming pared 6 bases from V and 2 bases from J, leaving 9 bases between. The germline V gene encodes CDR1 SQVTM and CDR2 ANQGSEA. This CDR3 has 12 residues.

The V and J genes are TRBV7-8 and TRBJ2-1; TRBD2 might be the D (6 bases). Germline V gene data show CDR1 as SGHVS and CDR2 as FQNEAQ. CDR3 length: 13 residues. Trimming removed 1 base from V and 6 bases from J, with 7 bases in between. The CDR3 reads CASSLGLVNEQFF. DNA for the CDR3: TGTGCCAGCAGCTTAGGACTAGTCAATGAGCAGTTCTTC.

The CDR3 loop is CASSDRGPRTEAFF. The CDR3 DNA follows: TGTGCCAGCAGTGACCGGGGGCCGCGCACTGAAGCTTTCTTT. The chain couples TRBV2 to TRBJ1-1; a possible D gene is TRBD1 (6 bases). The germline V gene encodes CDR1 SNHLY and CDR2 FYNNEI. The CDR3 covers 14 residues. V was cut by 3 bases and J by 4 bases, with 12 bases left in between.

The J gene is TRBJ2-4, the V gene TRBV9; TRBD1 might be the D (6 bases). CDR3 length: 17 residues. Germline assignment: CDR1 SGDLS and CDR2 YYNGEE. The ends were cut back, 4 bases at V and 3 bases at J, with 20 bases in the middle. The CDR3 region is CASSPGDRTVGKNIQYF. The CDR3 bases are TGTGCCAGCAGCCCAGGGGATCGGACGGTTGGCAAAAACATTCAGTACTTC.

This chain links TRBV6-1 with TRBJ1-1; perhaps TRBD1 as D (6 bases). The V end was cut by 5 bases, the J end by 5 bases, with 18 bases between. Germline CDR1 is MNHNS and CDR2 is SASEGT. There are 15 residues in the CDR3. The CDR3 DNA is TGTGCCAGCAGTTTATTATGGGGGGCGAGGACTGAAGCTTTCTTT. It codes for CASSLLWGARTEAFF.

V usage is TRBV7-9 and J usage is TRBJ1-1, with TRBD1 matching 9 bases. This CDR3 is 17 amino acids long. V was pared by 1 base and J by 1 base, with 7 bases of the junction left unmatched. Germline-derived CDR1 and CDR2 are SEHNR and FQNEAQ (reference sequence). CDR3 in DNA: TGTGCCAGCAGCTTAGTCCGGGACAGGGTGAGGAACACTGAAGCTTTCTTT. Encoded protein: CASSLVRDRVRNTEAFF.

This clone was seen just once. The chain is built from TRBV7-2 and TRBJ2-3, with a weak D call TRBD2 (6 bases). V was cut by 5 bases and J by 5 bases, with 8 bases left in between. This CDR3 is 12 amino acids long. Germline values: CDR1 SGHTA, CDR2 FQGNSA. CDR3 protein: CASSRDLDTQYF. The DNA for the CDR3 is TGTGCCAGCAGCCGGGACTTAGATACGCAGTATTTT.

The chain carries TRBV28 and TRBJ2-7; no definite D call. Germline CDR1 is MDHEN and CDR2 is SYDVKM. The germline V and J ends were trimmed by 6 bases and 4 bases, with 16 bases remaining between them. The CDR3 runs 14 residues. Here the CDR3 reads CASRYNHGAYEQYF. The CDR3 DNA reads TGTGCCAGCAGATACAACCACGGCGCGTACGAGCAGTACTTC.

The chain is built from TRBV7-3 and TRBJ2-5; D is ambiguous. The CDR3 totals 15 residues. V lost 5 bases to trimming and J lost 1 base, with 14 bases between them. Germline values: CDR1 SGHTA, CDR2 FQGTGA. The CDR3 DNA reads TGTGCCAGCAGCCCTATGGTAGGCGCCCAAGAGACCCAGTACTTC. Its protein product is CASSPMVGAQETQYF.

This chain joins TRBV9 and TRBJ2-5; D possibly matches TRBD1 or TRBD2 (6 bases each). V shed 0 bases and J shed 5 bases, with 11 bases lying between them. Looked up from germline, CDR1 is SGDLS and CDR2 is YYNGEE. The CDR3 length is 14 residues. DNA of the CDR3: TGTGCCAGCAGCGTAGATGTAGGGGGGGAGACCCAGTACTTC. Protein sequence: CASSVDVGGETQYF.

In its sample, this clone was seen a few times. This chain joins TRBV25-1 and TRBJ1-4, with 7 bases that match TRBD1. V was pared by 5 bases and J by 5 bases, with 5 bases of the junction left unmatched. The CDR3 has 14 amino acids. Germline V gene data show CDR1 as MGHDK and CDR2 as SYGVNS. CDR3 region: CASSNGQANEKLFF. The CDR3 DNA follows: TGTGCCAGCAGTAACGGACAGGCGAATGAAAAACTGTTTTTT. The complete variable domain, with remaining parts taken from reference TRBV25-1 and TRBJ1-4, reads EADIYQTPRYLVIGTGKKITLECSQTMGHDKMYWYQQDPGMELHLIHYSYGVNSTEKGDLSSESTVSRIRTEHFPLTLESARPSHTSQYLCASSNGQANEKLFFGSGTQLSVL.

V gene TRBV27 combines with J gene TRBJ2-6; D gene uncertain. This CDR3 spans 13 amino acids. V was shortened by 2 bases and J by 4 bases, with 3 bases between the two germline ends. Germline CDR1 and CDR2: MNHEY and SMNVEV (reference sequence). The CDR3 spells CASSLAGANVLTF. The CDR3 bases are TGTGCCAGCAGTTTAGCAGGGGCCAACGTCCTGACTTTC.

This chain links TRBV19 with TRBJ1-1; D gene ambiguous. Deletions cut 6 bases from V and 3 bases from J, with 14 bases between. Germline CDR1 and CDR2: LNHDA and SQIVND (reference sequence). The length of the CDR3 is 14 residues. In nucleotides, the CDR3 is TGTGCCAGTAGCCCTCGTCGTATTGACACTGAAGCTTTCTTT. It yields the protein CASSPRRIDTEAFF.

The CDR3 is CASSPSLKDSPLHF. The CDR3 nucleotides read TGTGCCAGCAGCCCTAGCTTAAAGGACTCACCCCTCCACTTT. The chain recombines TRBV9 with TRBJ1-6; D is undetermined. Between the trimmed V and J ends, which lost 4 bases and 10 bases, there was a span of 15 bases. The CDR3 is 14 residues long. Germline CDR1 SGDLS, CDR2 YYNGEE.

The V call is TRBV5-6, the J call TRBJ2-1; 13 bases match TRBD2. The CDR3 loop spans 14 amino acids. The germline CDR1 and CDR2 sequences are SGHDT and YYEEEE. V lost 4 bases to trimming and J lost 11 bases; unmatched junction nucleotides: 6. CDR3: CASSIGTSGAKQFF. CDR3 coding DNA: TGTGCCAGCAGCATCGGGACTAGCGGGGCCAAGCAGTTCTTC.

This clone was counted many times. V and J are TRBV25-1 and TRBJ1-1, with D possibly TRBD1 on 5 matching bases. The CDR3 totals 13 residues. The V and J ends lost 7 bases and 1 base respectively, with 10 bases between them. From germline, CDR1 is MGHDK and CDR2 SYGVNS. The CDR3 protein is CASNTGPNTEAFF. CDR3 DNA: TGTGCCAGCAATACGGGACCGAACACTGAAGCTTTCTTT.

This clone has a handful of counts. V and J are TRBV27 and TRBJ1-5, with TRBD1 matching 8 bases. CDR1 and CDR2 from the germline V gene are MNHEY and SMNVEV (reference sequence). The CDR3 extends over 13 amino acids. V lost 8 bases to trimming and J lost 5 bases; unmatched junction nucleotides: 5. CDR3 protein: CASSYRGDQPQHF. CDR3 sequence (DNA): TGTGCCAGCTCATACAGGGGGGATCAGCCCCAGCATTTT.

In nucleotides, the CDR3 is TGTGCCAGCAGCCCCGGGACTAGCGGGAGGGGGGCCAAAAACATTCAGTACTTC. Translated, it gives CASSPGTSGRGAKNIQYF. The genes are TRBV9 and TRBJ2-4, with 16 bases matching TRBD2. Germline lookup yields CDR1 SGDLS and CDR2 YYNGEE. There are 18 residues in the CDR3. V lost 4 bases, J lost 1 base, and 5 bases stayed unmatched.

V gene TRBV7-9 combines with J gene TRBJ1-6; no firm D call. The germline V and J ends were trimmed by 3 bases and 6 bases, with 12 bases remaining between them. Germline-derived CDR1 and CDR2 are SEHNR and FQNEAQ (reference sequence). The CDR3 spans 15 residues. The CDR3 protein is CASSFGRNGNSPLHF. In nucleotides, the CDR3 is TGTGCCAGCAGCTTCGGAAGGAACGGTAATTCACCCCTCCACTTT.

This chain joins TRBV25-1 and TRBJ1-1; TRBD1 aligns across 9 bases. CDR3 size: 17 residues. V shed 4 bases, J shed 3 bases, and the junction held 12 bases outside the gene matches. The germline V gene has CDR1 MGHDK and CDR2 SYGVNS. CDR3 amino acids: CASSAWGQGSYHTEAFF. Here the CDR3 DNA reads TGTGCCAGCAGTGCTTGGGGACAGGGTTCGTATCACACTGAAGCTTTCTTT.

The chain carries TRBV7-9 and TRBJ2-3, with D uncertain. The CDR3 totals 15 residues. V was pared by 6 bases and J by 1 base, with 14 bases between. Germline CDR1 and CDR2: SEHNR and FQNEAQ (reference sequence). CDR3 nucleotides: TGTGCCAGCAGTTTTACCGAGAAGGGCACAGATACGCAGTATTTT. It is translated as CASSFTEKGTDTQYF. The whole variable domain, filled in from reference TRBV7-9 and TRBJ2-3, reads DTGVSQNPRHKITKRGQNVTFRCDPISEHNRLYWYRQTLGQGPEFLTYFQNEAQLEKSRLLSDRFSAERPKGSFSTLEIQRTEQGDSAMYLCASSFTEKGTDTQYFGPGTRLTVL.

The genes are TRBV2 and TRBJ1-2; TRBD1 might be the D (6 bases). The CDR3 covers 15 residues. Trimming stripped 6 bases from V and 5 bases from J, with 19 bases between. Germline loops: CDR1 SNHLY, CDR2 FYNNEI. CDR3 region: CASSDTQGVGYGYTF. The CDR3 DNA is TGTGCCAGCAGCGACACACAGGGCGTTGGGTATGGCTACACCTTC.

The chain has TRBV7-6 and TRBJ1-1; D might be TRBD1 (5 bases). CDR3 length equals 14 residues. Trimming shortened V by 4 bases and J by 4 bases, and 13 bases separated the two germline ends. The germline V gene encodes CDR1 SGHVS and CDR2 FNYEAQ. CDR3 sequence (DNA): TGTGCCAGCAGCTCGCAGGGAGGAGGCACTGAAGCTTTCTTT. Protein product: CASSSQGGGTEAFF.

This clone was counted only a few times. The rearrangement links TRBV10-3 to TRBJ2-7; 12 bases agree with TRBD1. V shed 4 bases and J 7 bases; nucleotides not matched to a gene: 8. The CDR3 sequence is 15 residues long. Looked up from germline, CDR1 is ENHRY and CDR2 is SYGVKD. As DNA, the CDR3 is TGTGCCATCAGTGGTCCGGGACAGGGGGCGGAAGAGCAGTACTTC. Translating it yields CAISGPGQGAEEQYF.

V usage is TRBV14 and J usage is TRBJ2-5; TRBD1 matches at 11 bases. Germline V gene sequence: CDR1 SGHDN, CDR2 FVKESK. This CDR3 has 16 residues. With V trimmed by 0 bases and J by 4 bases, 4 bases remained unmatched. The CDR3 DNA reads TGTGCCAGCAGCCAAGATTTTGGGACAGGGGGAGAGACCCAGTACTTC. Translated: CASSQDFGTGGETQYF.

The gene calls are TRBV29-1 and TRBJ1-2, with D unclear. V lost 6 bases to trimming and J lost 0 bases, with 8 bases between them. The CDR3 is 12 residues long. The V gene's germline CDR1 is SQVTM and CDR2 ANQGSEA. CDR3 loop: CSVRYSNYGYTF. The CDR3, as DNA: TGCAGCGTAAGGTACTCTAACTATGGCTACACCTTC.

There are a few counts of this clone. This chain connects TRBV4-3 to TRBJ2-2; no definite D call. Deletions cut 4 bases from V and 4 bases from J, with 10 bases between. The CDR3 extends over 14 amino acids. From germline, CDR1 is LGHNA and CDR2 YSLEER. CDR3 sequence: CASSRSRRTGELFF. Here the CDR3 DNA reads TGCGCCAGCAGCCGGTCCCGGCGCACCGGGGAGCTGTTTTTT.

The chain links TRBV19 to TRBJ1-2; tentatively, D is TRBD1 (5 bases). Germline values: CDR1 LNHDA, CDR2 SQIVND (reference sequence). This CDR3 has 12 amino acids. V gave up 10 bases and J gave up 5 bases, with 14 bases separating them. The CDR3 is CAISPGPYGYTF. DNA for the CDR3: TGTGCCATTTCGCCGGGACCTTATGGCTACACCTTC.